The 9 T cell receptor beta chains below were found in one sample sequenced in a study of OX40 agonist ivuxolimab in advanced cancers. Clones were read by immunoSEQ multiplex PCR, and TCRdb kept only the in-frame ones, dropping some. This sample has 7,000 to 8,500 clones, with over 75% found just once. Sequencing used CD4+ or CD8+ T cells sorted from blood, obtained in a trial of the OX40 agonist ivuxolimab. The receptors were gathered from an adult with an advanced solid tumor such as melanoma, head and neck, liver or kidney cancer.

The chain has TRBV7-3 and TRBJ2-3, with a tentative D call TRBD2 (6 bases). The V end lost 5 bases, the J end lost 6 bases, and 15 bases lay between the germline ends. This CDR3 spans 14 amino acids. The germline V gene encodes CDR1 SGHTA and CDR2 FQGTGA. CDR3 region: CASSPGAGSDTQYF. The CDR3, as DNA: TGTGCCAGCAGCCCTGGGGCGGGGAGTGATACGCAGTATTTT.

This clone has just a few counts. The DNA for the CDR3 is TGTGCCAGCACATGGGACAGGAGGAACACTGAAGCTTTCTTT. This translates into CASTWDRRNTEAFF. The V and J genes are TRBV7-9 and TRBJ1-1; 8 bases align to TRBD1. J gave up 1 base and V 7 bases, and 5 bases lay outside the gene matches. Germline V gene data show CDR1 as SEHNR and CDR2 as FQNEAQ (reference sequence). The CDR3 has 14 amino acids.

The chain joins TRBV4-1 to TRBJ1-2; D might be TRBD1 (6 bases). Between the trimmed V and J ends, which lost 5 bases and 7 bases, there was a span of 20 bases. CDR1 and CDR2 from the germline V gene are MGHRA and YSYEKL. This CDR3 is built from 15 residues. DNA for the CDR3: TGCGCCAGCAGCGGCCGGGACATGCCTTCCGGTGGCTACACCTTC. As protein: CASSGRDMPSGGYTF.

The table lists this clone with a count of one. This chain links TRBV6-5 with TRBJ2-7, with TRBD1 identical over 8 bases. The germline V gene encodes CDR1 MNHEY and CDR2 SVGAGI. The V gene end was trimmed by 5 bases and the J gene end by 7 bases; junction bases not matched to a gene: 4. This CDR3 spans 12 amino acids. The DNA of the CDR3 is TGTGCCAGCAGTCGGACAGGGAGTGAGCAGTACTTC. Protein sequence: CASSRTGSEQYF.

The chain combines TRBV2 with TRBJ1-2, with D tentatively TRBD1 (5 bases). Germline V gene sequence: CDR1 SNHLY, CDR2 FYNNEI. Trimming took off 5 bases at V and 2 bases at J, with 15 bases between the two ends. The CDR3 has 15 residues. The CDR3 sequence: CASSLGRTPNYGYTF. The DNA for the CDR3 is TGTGCCAGCAGTTTGGGACGGACACCAAACTATGGCTACACCTTC.

The chain couples TRBV27 to TRBJ1-6; perhaps TRBD1 as D (5 bases). The germline V gene encodes CDR1 MNHEY and CDR2 SMNVEV (reference sequence). The CDR3 runs to 13 residues. Trimming stripped 2 bases from V and 13 bases from J, with 12 bases between. CDR3 region: CASSLILGGPLHF. In DNA, the CDR3 is TGTGCCAGCAGTTTAATTTTGGGGGGGCCCCTCCACTTT.

This clone is medium-sized. The chain uses TRBV10-1 and TRBJ2-1, with 9 bases matching TRBD2. The germline V gene has CDR1 WNHNN and CDR2 SYGVQD (reference sequence). The CDR3 sequence is 17 residues long. With 2 bases clipped from V and 7 bases from J, the junction kept 12 bases outside the gene matches. CDR3 coding DNA: TGCGCCAGCAGTGAGCTGGCCTCTAGCGGGGCGTGGAATGAGCAGTTCTTC. This gives the protein CASSELASSGAWNEQFF.

The rearrangement uses TRBV19 and TRBJ1-2; 7 nucleotides match TRBD1. The CDR3 spans 13 residues. The V gene end was trimmed by 5 bases and the J gene end by 7 bases; junction bases not matched to a gene: 7. Germline CDR1 LNHDA, CDR2 SQIVND (reference sequence). CDR3 in amino acids: CASSFQGVGGYTF. CDR3 in DNA: TGTGCCAGTAGTTTTCAGGGGGTCGGTGGCTACACCTTC.

The chain has TRBV10-2 and TRBJ1-1; TRBD1 is a possible D gene (6 bases). Per the germline V gene, CDR1 is WSHSY and CDR2 is SAAADI. The CDR3 is 14 residues long. V was trimmed by 7 bases and J by 4 bases, leaving 16 bases between them. CDR3 residues: CASTEGGGSTEAFF. For the CDR3, the DNA is TGCGCCAGCACCGAGGGGGGAGGGAGCACTGAAGCTTTCTTT.